This is a list of T cell receptor beta chains from one sample in a study of blood T cell repertoires in COVID-19. Sequenced by immunoSEQ multiplex PCR; TCRdb stores in-frame clones only, minus some. The top ten hold around a tenth of the sample, which has fewer than 100,000 clones, approximately 86% seen once. Sequenced sample: peripheral blood. These receptors were taken from a man between 45 and 60 years old with acute or convalescent COVID-19. CDR3s include the opening cysteine and the closing phenylalanine or tryptophan. A D gene is named only where the DNA matches it firmly. Size values are once, few and many counts, or a class for expanded clones, and some rows have none.

v_gene: TRBV6-4
j_gene: TRBJ2-3
abundance: .
d_gene: TRBD2
CDR3aa: CASSELAGMLTDTQYF
CDR3nt: TGTGCCAGCAGTGAACTAGCGGGGATGCTCACAGATACGCAGTATTTT

v_gene: TRBV24-1
j_gene: TRBJ2-7
abundance: .
d_gene: .
CDR3aa: CATSDNSGLNYEQYF
CDR3nt: TGTGCCACCAGTGATAACAGCGGACTCAACTACGAGCAGTACTTC

v_gene: TRBV4-1
j_gene: TRBJ2-5
abundance: .
d_gene: .
CDR3aa: CASSRPGLRGTQYF
CDR3nt: TGCGCCAGCAGCCGGCCTGGACTAAGAGGGACCCAGTACTTC

v_gene: TRBV2
j_gene: TRBJ2-7
abundance: .
d_gene: TRBD2
CDR3aa: CASTDLRASGTYEQYF
CDR3nt: TGTGCCAGCACGGACCTGAGGGCTAGCGGGACCTACGAGCAGTACTTC

v_gene: TRBV5-1
j_gene: TRBJ2-7
abundance: once
d_gene: .
CDR3aa: CASSLAGTGVYEQYF
CDR3nt: TGCGCCAGCAGCTTGGCGGGAACCGGAGTCTACGAGCAGTACTTC

v_gene: TRBV6-5
j_gene: TRBJ1-2
abundance: .
d_gene: TRBD1
CDR3aa: CASSPGQGRNYGYTF
CDR3nt: TGTGCCAGCAGTCCCGGACAGGGGAGGAACTATGGCTACACCTTC

v_gene: TRBV5-1
j_gene: TRBJ2-7
abundance: .
d_gene: TRBD1
CDR3aa: CASSSGQGPYEQYF
CDR3nt: TGCGCCAGCAGCAGCGGACAGGGACCTTACGAGCAGTACTTC

v_gene: TRBV5-1
j_gene: TRBJ2-2
abundance: .
d_gene: TRBD2
CDR3aa: CASSLATSGIGELFF
CDR3nt: TGCGCCAGCAGCTTGGCGACTAGCGGGATCGGGGAGCTGTTTTTT

v_gene: TRBV27
j_gene: TRBJ2-7
abundance: .
d_gene: TRBD1
CDR3aa: CASTRTGSYEQYF
CDR3nt: TGTGCCAGCACCCGGACAGGTTCCTACGAGCAGTACTTC

v_gene: TRBV11-3
j_gene: TRBJ1-4
abundance: .
d_gene: TRBD1
CDR3aa: CASSSGQVTTNEKLFF
CDR3nt: TGTGCCAGCAGCTCGGGACAGGTGACAACTAATGAAAAACTGTTTTTT

v_gene: TRBV6-1
j_gene: TRBJ2-3
abundance: .
d_gene: TRBD2
CDR3aa: CASSEGIAGKRGTQYF
CDR3nt: TGTGCCAGCAGTGAAGGGATAGCGGGGAAGCGAGGTACGCAGTATTTT

v_gene: TRBV25-1
j_gene: TRBJ1-2
abundance: .
d_gene: .
CDR3aa: CASSEYGGNYGYTF
CDR3nt: TGTGCCAGCAGTGAATACGGGGGAAACTATGGCTACACCTTC

v_gene: TRBV19
j_gene: TRBJ1-2
abundance: .
d_gene: .
CDR3aa: CASSIGPGEDGYTF
CDR3nt: TGTGCCAGTAGTATAGGCCCCGGGGAGGATGGCTACACCTTC

v_gene: TRBV5-1
j_gene: TRBJ2-5
abundance: once
d_gene: TRBD2
CDR3aa: CASRPSGSDEETQYF
CDR3nt: TGCGCCAGCAGACCTAGCGGGAGTGATGAAGAGACCCAGTACTTC

v_gene: TRBV7-2
j_gene: TRBJ2-2
abundance: .
d_gene: .
CDR3aa: CASSLSGGSGELFF
CDR3nt: TGTGCCAGCAGCTTATCAGGGGGGTCCGGGGAGCTGTTTTTT

v_gene: TRBV5-1
j_gene: TRBJ1-2
abundance: .
d_gene: .
CDR3aa: CASSLVTSADYTF
CDR3nt: TGCGCCAGCAGCTTGGTCACTAGTGCTGACTACACCTTC

v_gene: TRBV28
j_gene: TRBJ1-1
abundance: .
d_gene: TRBD1
CDR3aa: CASSLGTGFRTEAFF
CDR3nt: TGTGCCAGCAGTTTAGGGACAGGGTTTCGAACTGAAGCTTTCTTT

v_gene: TRBV6-5
j_gene: TRBJ1-1
abundance: .
d_gene: .
CDR3aa: CANSDRTPNTEAFF
CDR3nt: TGTGCCAATTCGGACAGAACGCCGAACACTGAAGCTTTCTTT

v_gene: TRBV10-3
j_gene: TRBJ2-3
abundance: .
d_gene: .
CDR3aa: CAISNSGDTQYF
CDR3nt: TGTGCCATCAGTAATTCGGGAGATACGCAGTATTTT

v_gene: TRBV7-2
j_gene: TRBJ2-7
abundance: .
d_gene: TRBD2
CDR3aa: CASSRREGGYEQYF
CDR3nt: TGTGCCAGCAGCCGCCGGGAGGGTGGGTACGAGCAGTACTTC

v_gene: TRBV7-9
j_gene: TRBJ1-1
abundance: once
d_gene: .
CDR3aa: CASSSYSSEDTEAFF
CDR3nt: TGTGCCAGCAGCTCCTACAGCTCCGAAGACACTGAAGCTTTCTTT

v_gene: TRBV18
j_gene: TRBJ2-3
abundance: .
d_gene: TRBD2
CDR3aa: CASSGLVFSTDTQYF
CDR3nt: TGTGCCAGCTCGGGACTAGTTTTCAGCACAGATACGCAGTATTTT

v_gene: TRBV3-1/TRBV3-2
j_gene: TRBJ2-1
abundance: .
d_gene: .
CDR3aa: CASSADRHPINEQFF
CDR3nt: TGTGCCAGCAGCGCTGACAGACACCCCATAAATGAGCAGTTCTTC

v_gene: TRBV7-9
j_gene: TRBJ1-2
abundance: .
d_gene: .
CDR3aa: CASKGGTGGYTF
CDR3nt: TGTGCCAGCAAGGGGGGGACGGGTGGCTACACCTTC

v_gene: TRBV6-1
j_gene: TRBJ2-7
abundance: .
d_gene: .
CDR3aa: CASSDRGYEQYF
CDR3nt: TGTGCCAGCAGTGACAGGGGTTACGAGCAGTACTTC

v_gene: TRBV25-1
j_gene: TRBJ2-7
abundance: .
d_gene: .
CDR3aa: CASSESAYEQYF
CDR3nt: TGTGCCAGCAGTGAATCCGCCTACGAGCAGTACTTC

v_gene: TRBV24-1
j_gene: TRBJ2-5
abundance: .
d_gene: TRBD1
CDR3aa: CATSEGTGQGETQYF
CDR3nt: TGTGCCACCAGTGAGGGGACAGGGCAAGGAGAGACCCAGTACTTC

v_gene: TRBV5-1
j_gene: TRBJ2-3
abundance: .
d_gene: .
CDR3aa: CASSFSTTDTQYF
CDR3nt: TGCGCCAGCAGCTTCTCGACTACAGATACGCAGTATTTT

v_gene: TRBV7-6
j_gene: TRBJ2-1
abundance: .
d_gene: TRBD2
CDR3aa: CASSLGSGTYGYNEQFF
CDR3nt: TGTGCCAGCAGCTTAGGTAGCGGGACGTATGGGTACAATGAGCAGTTCTTC

v_gene: TRBV2
j_gene: TRBJ2-3
abundance: .
d_gene: .
CDR3aa: CASSDQGTDTQYF
CDR3nt: TGTGCCAGCAGTGACCAGGGCACAGATACGCAGTATTTT

v_gene: TRBV19
j_gene: TRBJ1-1
abundance: once
d_gene: .
CDR3aa: CASSSQRGRGTEAFF
CDR3nt: TGTGCCAGTAGTTCCCAAAGGGGAAGAGGCACTGAAGCTTTCTTT

v_gene: TRBV23-1
j_gene: TRBJ1-1
abundance: once
d_gene: .
CDR3aa: CASSQFVSWTANTEAFF
CDR3nt: TGCGCCAGCAGTCAATTCGTATCCTGGACAGCAAACACTGAAGCTTTCTTT

v_gene: TRBV2
j_gene: TRBJ2-7
abundance: once
d_gene: TRBD1
CDR3aa: CASSEARTGAGTYEQYF
CDR3nt: TGTGCCAGCAGTGAGGCTCGGACAGGGGCTGGCACCTACGAGCAGTACTTC

v_gene: TRBV10-3
j_gene: TRBJ2-2
abundance: once
d_gene: TRBD1
CDR3aa: CAIRPGTGNVSGELFF
CDR3nt: TGTGCCATCAGACCCGGGACAGGGAATGTATCCGGGGAGCTGTTTTTT

v_gene: TRBV6-5
j_gene: TRBJ1-2
abundance: .
d_gene: .
CDR3aa: CASSLLAGRPYGYTF
CDR3nt: TGTGCCAGCAGTTTGTTAGCAGGGAGGCCCTATGGCTACACCTTC

v_gene: TRBV5-1
j_gene: TRBJ1-2
abundance: .
d_gene: .
CDR3aa: CASSTGLGGTSYGYTF
CDR3nt: TGCGCCAGCAGCACGGGGCTGGGGGGTACTTCCTATGGCTACACCTTC

v_gene: TRBV6-5
j_gene: TRBJ1-5
abundance: .
d_gene: .
CDR3aa: CASGQQNQPQHF
CDR3nt: TGTGCCAGCGGACAGCAGAATCAGCCCCAGCATTTT

v_gene: TRBV4-1
j_gene: TRBJ2-7
abundance: few
d_gene: TRBD2
CDR3aa: CASSQGTSGPYEQYF
CDR3nt: TGCGCCAGCAGCCAAGGGACTAGCGGGCCCTACGAGCAGTACTTC

v_gene: TRBV19
j_gene: TRBJ1-4
abundance: .
d_gene: .
CDR3aa: CASSIDFPGGQPQEKLFF
CDR3nt: TGTGCCAGTAGTATAGATTTTCCGGGGGGCCAACCCCAGGAAAAACTGTTTTTT

v_gene: TRBV4-2
j_gene: TRBJ2-1
abundance: .
d_gene: TRBD2
CDR3aa: CASSQAVAGGYNEQFF
CDR3nt: TGTGCCAGCAGCCAAGCAGTAGCGGGAGGATACAATGAGCAGTTCTTC

v_gene: TRBV6-5
j_gene: TRBJ2-3
abundance: .
d_gene: .
CDR3aa: CASMKDRLSTDTQYF
CDR3nt: TGTGCCAGCATGAAAGACAGGCTTAGCACAGATACGCAGTATTTT

v_gene: TRBV7-9
j_gene: TRBJ2-5
abundance: .
d_gene: .
CDR3aa: CASSLAGGETQYF
CDR3nt: TGTGCCAGCAGCTTAGCGGGGGGAGAGACCCAGTACTTC

v_gene: TRBV27
j_gene: TRBJ2-5
abundance: once
d_gene: TRBD2
CDR3aa: CASSRLAAIEETQYF
CDR3nt: TGTGCCAGCAGTCGACTAGCGGCCATAGAAGAGACCCAGTACTTC

v_gene: TRBV10-2
j_gene: TRBJ2-1
abundance: .
d_gene: TRBD2
CDR3aa: CASTSGLAGTNEQFF
CDR3nt: TGCGCCAGCACCTCGGGACTAGCGGGAACCAATGAGCAGTTCTTC

v_gene: TRBV24-1
j_gene: TRBJ2-7
abundance: .
d_gene: .
CDR3aa: CATSDRKGDYEQYF
CDR3nt: TGTGCCACCAGTGACCGAAAGGGGGACTACGAGCAGTACTTC

v_gene: TRBV18
j_gene: TRBJ2-2
abundance: .
d_gene: TRBD1
CDR3aa: CASSRGQTNTGELFF
CDR3nt: TGTGCCAGCTCTCGGGGACAGACGAACACCGGGGAGCTGTTTTTT

v_gene: TRBV6-6
j_gene: TRBJ1-2
abundance: .
d_gene: .
CDR3aa: CASVSTGITNYGYTF
CDR3nt: TGTGCCAGCGTTTCAACAGGGATAACTAACTATGGCTACACCTTC

v_gene: TRBV19
j_gene: TRBJ1-5
abundance: few
d_gene: .
CDR3aa: CASSPPRGDRHKPQHF
CDR3nt: TGTGCCAGTAGTCCCCCGAGGGGAGACAGGCACAAGCCCCAGCATTTT

v_gene: TRBV7-2
j_gene: TRBJ1-1
abundance: .
d_gene: .
CDR3aa: CASSAGVGGTEAFF
CDR3nt: TGTGCCAGCAGCGCAGGGGTAGGGGGCACTGAAGCTTTCTTT

v_gene: TRBV21-1
j_gene: TRBJ2-1
abundance: few
d_gene: .
CDR3aa: CASSKKVGRAYNEQFF
CDR3nt: TGTGCCAGCAGCAAAAAGGTCGGGAGGGCCTACAATGAGCAGTTCTTC

v_gene: TRBV18
j_gene: TRBJ1-1
abundance: .
d_gene: TRBD1
CDR3aa: CASSPGTGRAEAFF
CDR3nt: TGTGCCAGCTCACCAGGGACAGGGCGCGCTGAAGCTTTCTTT

v_gene: TRBV19
j_gene: TRBJ1-5
abundance: .
d_gene: .
CDR3aa: CASSTRLTATNQPQHF
CDR3nt: TGTGCCAGTAGCACCCGACTGACAGCCACTAATCAGCCCCAGCATTTT

v_gene: TRBV3-1/TRBV3-2
j_gene: TRBJ2-7
abundance: .
d_gene: TRBD1
CDR3aa: CASSQRRPGGRYEQYF
CDR3nt: TGTGCCAGCAGCCAAAGGAGACCAGGGGGCCGCTACGAGCAGTACTTC

v_gene: TRBV11-2
j_gene: TRBJ1-2
abundance: .
d_gene: TRBD1
CDR3aa: CASSSPGQGNYGYTF
CDR3nt: TGTGCCAGCAGCTCCCCCGGACAGGGAAACTATGGCTACACCTTC

v_gene: TRBV4-2
j_gene: TRBJ2-7
abundance: once
d_gene: TRBD2
CDR3aa: CASSLSHNPSGGSYEQYF
CDR3nt: TGTGCCAGCAGCCTCTCCCACAACCCTAGCGGGGGATCCTACGAGCAGTACTTC

v_gene: TRBV7-9
j_gene: TRBJ2-1
abundance: few
d_gene: TRBD2
CDR3aa: CASSSLTSASVSYNEQFF
CDR3nt: TGTGCCAGCAGCTCGCTGACTAGCGCCTCGGTTTCCTACAATGAGCAGTTCTTC

v_gene: TRBV18
j_gene: TRBJ2-5
abundance: .
d_gene: TRBD1
CDR3aa: CASSPNTGGGKTQYF
CDR3nt: TGTGCCAGCTCACCGAATACAGGGGGCGGAAAGACCCAGTACTTC

v_gene: TRBV5-1
j_gene: TRBJ1-1
abundance: .
d_gene: .
CDR3aa: CASSLDGQINTEAFF
CDR3nt: TGCGCCAGCAGCTTGGACGGACAGATAAACACTGAAGCTTTCTTT

v_gene: TRBV2
j_gene: TRBJ2-2
abundance: .
d_gene: TRBD2
CDR3aa: CASSGLAGDSGELFF
CDR3nt: TGTGCCAGCAGTGGACTAGCGGGAGACTCCGGGGAGCTGTTTTTT

v_gene: TRBV18
j_gene: TRBJ2-7
abundance: .
d_gene: TRBD1
CDR3aa: CASSPTGGQLGEQYF
CDR3nt: TGTGCCAGCTCACCGACAGGGGGCCAGCTAGGGGAGCAGTACTTC